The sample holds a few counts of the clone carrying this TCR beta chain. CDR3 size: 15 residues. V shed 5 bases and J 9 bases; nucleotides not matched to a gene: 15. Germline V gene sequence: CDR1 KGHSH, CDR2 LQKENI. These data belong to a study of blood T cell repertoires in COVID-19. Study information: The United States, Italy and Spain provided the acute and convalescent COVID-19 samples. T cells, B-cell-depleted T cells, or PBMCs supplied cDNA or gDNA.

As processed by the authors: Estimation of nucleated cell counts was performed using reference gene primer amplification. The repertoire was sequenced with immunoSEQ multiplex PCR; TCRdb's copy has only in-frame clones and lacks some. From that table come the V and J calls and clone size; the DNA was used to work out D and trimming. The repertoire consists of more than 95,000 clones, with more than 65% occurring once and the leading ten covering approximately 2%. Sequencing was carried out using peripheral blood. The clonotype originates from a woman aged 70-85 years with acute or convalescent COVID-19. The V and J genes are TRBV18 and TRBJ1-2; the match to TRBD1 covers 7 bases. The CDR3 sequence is CASSESGQSLTSYTF. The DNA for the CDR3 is TGTGCCAGCTCAGAATCGGGACAGTCTTTAACTAGCTACACCTTC. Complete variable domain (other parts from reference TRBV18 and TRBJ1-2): NAGVMQNPRHLVRRRGQEARLRCSPMKGHSHVYWYRQLPEEGLKFMVYLQKENIIDESGMPKERFSAEFPKEGPSILRIQQVVRGDSAAYFCASSESGQSLTSYTFGSGTRLTVV.